One TCR beta chain is described in this entry. Antigen unknown. This specimen comes from a study of vaccination and CD4 T cells after COVID-19. Oncomine TCR Beta short-read sequencing was applied to DNA from cultured CD4+ T cells. Genomic DNA was extracted from cultured CD4+ T cells. Each CDR3 protein gets one entry after TCRdb re-called the PCR reads with MiXCR. The sample has 20,000 to 30,000 distinct CDR3 sequences; around 40% are singletons. Time point of the sample: late sampling 161 to 241 days after vaccination in a few convalescent patients. The sample's treatment: approximately nine-day PBMC culture with coronavirus spike peptide pools or control peptides (ViraFEST assay). Following expansion of antigen-specific T cells with peptide pools, ViraFEST then sequenced TCRs. Germline V lookup: CDR1 KGHSH, CDR2 LQKENI. The V end lost 6 bases, the J end lost 8 bases, and 19 bases lay between the germline ends. This CDR3 is built from 14 residues.

The V and J genes are TRBV18 and TRBJ1-2, with D perhaps TRBD1 (5 bases). Sample: CD4+ T cells from blood, cultured in vitro, taken about 7 months after SARS-CoV-2 vaccination. This TCR was sampled from a human donor who had recovered from COVID-19. The CDR3 loop reads CASSPSGAIRGYTF. The CDR3 DNA reads as TGTGCCAGCTCCCCGTCCGGGGCCATAAGAGGCTACACCTTC.